The 16 T cell receptor beta chains given below trace back to one sample, sequenced in a study. Cells sorted as Tregs were CD4+, CD25+ and CD127-/low. One entry per CDR3 protein, called by TCRdb with MiXCR from the 5' RACE reads. The data contain some 44,000 distinct CDR3 sequences, roughly a fifth of them singletons. Input material: Tregs sorted from blood. The receptors were gathered from a female donor with breast cancer.

The rearrangement uses TRBV27 and TRBJ1-4; D is ambiguous. V lost 1 base and J lost 0, with 6 bases in between. In germline, CDR1 is MNHEY, CDR2 SMNVEV (reference sequence). The CDR3 extends over 15 amino acids. CDR3 sequence reads: CASSLLAPTNEKLFF. CDR3 in DNA: TGTGCCAGCAGTTTATTGGCACCAACTAATGAAAAACTGTTTTTT.

The chain has TRBV4-1 and TRBJ1-1; a possible D gene is TRBD1 (6 bases). This CDR3 spans 17 amino acids. The germline gives CDR1 MGHRA, CDR2 YSYEKL. Trimming pared 2 bases from V and 2 bases from J, leaving 18 bases between. In DNA form, the CDR3 reads TGCGCCAGCAGCCAACCTCAGGGGCAGATATTCAACACTGAAGCTTTCTTT. This gives the protein CASSQPQGQIFNTEAFF.

This clonotype was recorded many times. The J gene is TRBJ2-7, the V gene TRBV27, with D tentatively TRBD1 or TRBD2 (6 bases each). The germline V gene encodes CDR1 MNHEY and CDR2 SMNVEV (reference sequence). The CDR3 runs to 15 residues. The V end lost 2 bases, the J end lost 2 bases, and 13 bases lay between the germline ends. The CDR3 loop is CASSLLGGGPYEQYF. The CDR3 DNA reads TGTGCCAGCAGTTTACTCGGGGGCGGCCCCTACGAGCAGTACTTC.

This clonotype was seen a few times. This chain links TRBV9 with TRBJ2-7; a weak D match, TRBD1 (6 bases). This CDR3 comprises 15 residues. CDR1 is SGDLS and CDR2 is YYNGEE in the germline V gene. The V and J ends lost 2 bases and 4 bases respectively, with 16 bases between them. CDR3 protein: CASSVRPGQGYEQYF. DNA for the CDR3: TGTGCCAGCAGCGTTAGACCGGGACAAGGTTACGAGCAGTACTTC.

This clonotype was counted at least ten times. The chain joins TRBV20-1 to TRBJ2-5; TRBD2 matches 10 bases. Germline assignment: CDR1 DFQATT and CDR2 SNEGSKA (reference sequence). This CDR3 is 15 amino acids long. V shed 6 bases, J shed 9 bases, and the junction held 16 bases outside the gene matches. The CDR3 spells CSAPGRTSGQLAQYF. The CDR3 region has the DNA TGCAGTGCACCGGGTAGGACTAGCGGCCAGTTAGCCCAGTACTTC.

This clonotype has a handful of counts. The junction shows a germline mismatch at one end, possibly a read error. The chain carries TRBV10-3 and TRBJ2-5; tentative D call: TRBD2 (6 bases). The CDR3 extends over 12 amino acids. Germline CDR1 reads ENHRY; CDR2 reads SYGVKD. The CDR3 reads CASSPGDETQYF. Here the CDR3 DNA reads TGTGCCAGCAGTCCGGGGGATGAGACCCAGTACTTC.

This clonotype has at least ten counts. The rearrangement uses TRBV4-1 and TRBJ2-1, with D perhaps TRBD2 (5 bases). Germline V lookup: CDR1 MGHRA, CDR2 YSYEKL. The CDR3 runs 16 residues. V was shortened by 1 base and J by 2 bases, with 12 bases between the two germline ends. CDR3 loop: CASSQGGLGAYNEQFF. The CDR3 DNA is TGCGCCAGCAGCCAAGGCGGCCTCGGGGCCTACAATGAGCAGTTCTTC.

A remark on this clonotype: A much larger clone sits a single nucleotide away, making a read error possible. The V and J genes are TRBV6-5 and TRBJ2-7; 10 bases map to TRBD1. Germline CDR1 is MNHEY and CDR2 is SVGAGI. This CDR3 spans 15 amino acids. The V and J ends lost 0 bases and 7 bases, in that order; junction bases with no gene match: 6. CDR3 sequence (DNA): TGTGCCAGCAGTTACTCGACAGGGGGCATAGGGGAGCAGTACTTC. As protein: CASSYSTGGIGEQYF.

This clonotype has a handful of counts. This chain joins TRBV7-3 and TRBJ2-2; 8 bases align to TRBD1. The CDR3 contains 13 residues. The junction had 5 bases not matched to a gene; V was cut back by 6 bases and J by 8 bases. Per germline, CDR1 SGHTA and CDR2 FQGTGA. This CDR3 is CASRPTGAGELFF. CDR3 bases: TGTGCCAGCAGGCCGACAGGGGCTGGGGAGCTGTTTTTT.

The rearrangement links TRBV9 to TRBJ2-3; D perhaps matches TRBD1 (5 bases). Between the trimmed V and J ends, which lost 4 bases and 2 bases, there was a span of 11 bases. Per the germline V gene, CDR1 is SGDLS and CDR2 is YYNGEE. The length of the CDR3 is 14 residues. CDR3: CASSPDRDTDTQYF. In DNA form, the CDR3 reads TGTGCCAGCAGCCCCGACAGAGACACAGATACGCAGTATTTT.

The chain couples TRBV20-1 to TRBJ1-5, with D unresolved. This CDR3 comprises 17 residues. With 2 bases removed from V and 0 bases from J, the gap between germline ends came to 17 bases. Germline CDR1 DFQATT, CDR2 SNEGSKA (reference sequence). CDR3 DNA: TGCAGTGCTAGAAATAATTGGGCGTTTAATAGCAATCAGCCCCAGCATTTT. Translation: CSARNNWAFNSNQPQHF.

Only a few counts were recorded for this clonotype. This chain links TRBV5-1 with TRBJ1-1; possible D gene TRBD1, 5 bases. The CDR3 extends over 14 amino acids. With 4 bases removed from V and 4 bases from J, the gap between germline ends came to 14 bases. Per the germline V gene, CDR1 is SGHRS and CDR2 is YFSETQ. The CDR3 reads CASSAWGGGTEAFF. The CDR3 DNA follows: TGCGCCAGCAGCGCCTGGGGGGGTGGCACTGAAGCTTTCTTT.

This chain connects TRBV28 to TRBJ2-7, with D maybe TRBD2 (7 bases). There are 16 residues in the CDR3. Looked up from germline, CDR1 is MDHEN and CDR2 is SYDVKM. The V gene lost 5 bases and the J gene lost 0 bases, with 17 bases spanning the gap. The CDR3 DNA reads as TGTGCCAGCAGTCACCCGTATGGGGGGGCCTCCTACGAGCAGTACTTC. It codes for CASSHPYGGASYEQYF.

Only a few counts were recorded for this clonotype. V is TRBV6-2 or TRBV6-3 and J is TRBJ2-4; D uncertain. The ends were cut back, 5 bases at V and 0 bases at J, with 2 bases in the middle. The germline V gene has CDR1 MNHEY and CDR2 SVGEGT. The CDR3 has 12 amino acids. The DNA of the CDR3 is TGTGCCAGCAGTATAGCCAAAAACATTCAGTACTTC. Protein: CASSIAKNIQYF.

A single count supports this clonotype. The V gene is TRBV7-8, the J gene TRBJ2-1; D remains ambiguous. Germline V lookup: CDR1 SGHVS, CDR2 FQNEAQ. Trimming took 7 bases from V and 0 from J, leaving 7 bases between them. The CDR3 sequence is 13 residues long. The CDR3 region is CASKIGSYNEQFF. The CDR3 nucleotides are TGTGCCAGCAAGATCGGCTCCTACAATGAGCAGTTCTTC.

V gene TRBV6-5 combines with J gene TRBJ1-4, with D hard to call. V was pared by 0 bases and J by 7 bases, with 15 bases between. The CDR3 totals 16 residues. From germline, CDR1 is MNHEY and CDR2 SVGAGI. The CDR3 region has the DNA TGTGCCAGCAGTTACTCGATATTCAGGACCGGTGAAAAACTGTTTTTT. It translates to CASSYSIFRTGEKLFF.